The entry that follows covers one T cell receptor (beta chain) sequence. The entry originates in a study of blood T cell repertoires in COVID-19. Across the whole study: There were acute and convalescent COVID-19 samples, and they came from the United States, Italy and Spain.

In the original processing: Nucleated cell number was recorded as an estimate derived from reference gene primer amplification. Method: immunoSEQ multiplex PCR; TCRdb's copy keeps in-frame clones and lacks some. Clone size and V and J calls were adopted from that table, with D and trimming inferred from the DNA. The table has 140,000 or so clones, roughly 87% seen once. The CDR3 extends over 16 amino acids. Deletions cut 0 bases from V and 3 bases from J, with 15 bases between. Germline CDR1 is KGHSH and CDR2 is LQKENI. The receptor was isolated from a woman aged 50 to 65 with acute or convalescent COVID-19. This rearrangement joins TRBV18 to TRBJ2-7; tentatively, D is TRBD2 (5 bases). The sequenced material came from peripheral blood. The CDR3 is CASSPPRIGLYYEQYF. The DNA of the CDR3 is TGTGCCAGCTCACCACCGAGGATAGGACTTTACTACGAGCAGTACTTC. The full variable domain, in which reference TRBV18 and TRBJ2-7 provide the parts outside the CDR3, is NAGVMQNPRHLVRRRGQEARLRCSPMKGHSHVYWYRQLPEEGLKFMVYLQKENIIDESGMPKERFSAEFPKEGPSILRIQQVVRGDSAAYFCASSPPRIGLYYEQYFGPGTRLTVT.